This TCR beta chain comes out of a study of T cells expressing NK-cell markers. Study as a whole: It was sorted CD3+CD56+NKG2C+, CD3+CD56+NKG2C- and CD3+CD56-NKG2C+ T cells that supplied the TCR beta repertoires. Serological testing identified seven of the eight sequenced donors as HCMV-seropositive and one as seronegative.

TCR beta cDNA was made by 5'RACE template switching with UMIs. One entry per CDR3 protein, without DNA, is what TCRdb gives after re-calling the 5' RACE reads. Listed are about 550,000 distinct CDR3 sequences; around 4% falls within the top ten. As regards this clonotype: Its target is unknown.

Germline V lookup: CDR1 SGDLS, CDR2 YYNGEE. The CDR3 totals 15 residues. Findings and limits, study-wide: Four donors likewise had their CD3+CD56-NKG2C+ fraction led by these clonotypes.

What was sequenced was blood T cells: a sorted CD56 or NKG2C T cell subset, CD4+ or CD8+ T cells, or bulk PBMC T cells (not recorded which). The clonotype comes from a young man in good health. This chain uses TRBV9 with TRBJ2-7; TCRdb gives TRBD2 as the D gene, but with no DNA this cannot be confirmed. CDR3 region: CASSVADSGLVEQYF.